This record looks at one T cell receptor (beta chain) sequence and its context. These data come from a study of T cells in Graves' hyperthyroidism and ophthalmopathy. Amplified TCR beta CDR3 regions came from RNA transcripts. The study used the HTBI primer set for a first-round RT-PCR of the TCR CDR3. MiXCR, run by TCRdb on the multiplex PCR reads, gives a single entry per CDR3 protein. The sample comprises more than 650,000 distinct CDR3 sequences, 13% to 15% of which are singletons, and roughly 10% rests with the top ten. Trimming stripped 6 bases from V and 1 base from J, with 15 bases between. The CDR3 covers 15 residues. Germline V gives CDR1 SEHNR, CDR2 FQNEAQ (reference sequence).

This chain joins TRBV7-9 and TRBJ1-1; possible D gene TRBD1, 5 bases. This clonotype was obtained from a woman younger than 35 with Graves' hyperthyroidism. Sequencing used blood. This CDR3 reads CASSRTGTPNTEAFF. In nucleotides, the CDR3 is TGTGCCAGCAGTAGAACCGGGACCCCGAACACTGAAGCTTTCTTT.